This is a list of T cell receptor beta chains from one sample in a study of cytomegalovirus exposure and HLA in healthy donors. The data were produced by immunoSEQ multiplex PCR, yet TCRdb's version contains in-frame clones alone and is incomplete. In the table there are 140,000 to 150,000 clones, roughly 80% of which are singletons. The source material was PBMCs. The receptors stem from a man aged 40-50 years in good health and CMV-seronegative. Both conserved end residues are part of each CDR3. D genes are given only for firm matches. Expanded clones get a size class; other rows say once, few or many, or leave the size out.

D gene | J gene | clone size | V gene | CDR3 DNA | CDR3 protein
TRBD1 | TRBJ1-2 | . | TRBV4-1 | TGCGCCAGCAGCCAGTTCGGGACAGGGAATACTAACTATGGCTACACCTTC | CASSQFGTGNTNYGYTF
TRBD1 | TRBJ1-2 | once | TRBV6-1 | TGTGCCAGCAGAATAGGGACAGCGAGGAACTATGGCTACACCTTC | CASRIGTARNYGYTF
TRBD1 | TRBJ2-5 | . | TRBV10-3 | TGTGCCATCATGCAGGGGGCGGAAGAGACCCAGTACTTC | CAIMQGAEETQYF
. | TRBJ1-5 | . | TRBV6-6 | TGTGCCAGCAGTTGGGGCAACGATCGCGATCAGCCCCAGCATTTT | CASSWGNDRDQPQHF
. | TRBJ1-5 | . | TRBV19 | TGTGCCAGTAGTATGGTTCAGCAGCCCCAGCATTTT | CASSMVQQPQHF
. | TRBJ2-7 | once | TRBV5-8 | TGTGCCAGCAGCTCTATTCCGGACACAACCTACGAGCAGTACTTC | CASSSIPDTTYEQYF
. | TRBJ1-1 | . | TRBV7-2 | TGTGCCAGCAGCCGCGACTTCAGCACTGAAGCTTTCTTT | CASSRDFSTEAFF
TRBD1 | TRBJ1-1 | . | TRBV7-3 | TGTGCCAGCAGCTCCCGGGACAGGAGCAACGCTTTCTTT | CASSSRDRSNAFF
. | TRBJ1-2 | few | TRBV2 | TGTGCCAGCAGCACCAGACAGGATGGCTACACCTTC | CASSTRQDGYTF
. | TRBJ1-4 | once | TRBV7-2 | TGTGCCAGCAGCCTTGCGGGTTTGGGGGAAAAACTGTTTTTT | CASSLAGLGEKLFF
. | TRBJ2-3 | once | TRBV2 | TGTGCCACCTCCCTAGGAGGCAACACAGATACGCAGTATTTT | CATSLGGNTDTQYF
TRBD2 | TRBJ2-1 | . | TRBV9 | TGTGCCAGCAGCTTCTCCGGGGGGTCCTACAATGAGCAGTTCTTC | CASSFSGGSYNEQFF
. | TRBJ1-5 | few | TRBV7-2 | TGTGCCAGCAGCTTAAGGCCAGATCCGGGTCAGCCCCAGCATTTT | CASSLRPDPGQPQHF
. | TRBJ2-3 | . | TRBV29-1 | TGCAGCGTTGACGGACAGAGGGGCGCAGATACGCAGTATTTT | CSVDGQRGADTQYF
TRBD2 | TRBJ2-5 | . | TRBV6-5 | TGTGCCAGCAGTTGGCTAGCGGGGGTCCAAGAGACCCAGTACTTC | CASSWLAGVQETQYF
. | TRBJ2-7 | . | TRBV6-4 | TGTGCCAGCAGTCAGGGGGGCTCCTACGAGCAGTACTTC | CASSQGGSYEQYF
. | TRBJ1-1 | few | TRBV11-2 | TGTGCCAGCAGCTACAACATCAACACTGAAGCTTTCTTT | CASSYNINTEAFF
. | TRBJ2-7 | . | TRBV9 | TGTGCCAGCAGCGTAGGGGACACTTCCTACGAGCAGTACTTC | CASSVGDTSYEQYF
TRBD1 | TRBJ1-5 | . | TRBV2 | TGTGCCAGCAGTGACGGACAGGGACACCATCAGCCCCAGCATTTT | CASSDGQGHHQPQHF
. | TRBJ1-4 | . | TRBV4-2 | TGTGCCAGCAGCAAAAAGAGAAGAGCAACTAATGAAAAACTGTTTTTT | CASSKKRRATNEKLFF
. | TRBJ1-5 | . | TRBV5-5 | TGTGCCAGCAGCTTGAACTGGGGGCCCCAGCCCCAGCATTTT | CASSLNWGPQPQHF
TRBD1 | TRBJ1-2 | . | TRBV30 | TGTGCCTGGCGTCTAGAGGGGGCGTACTATGGCTACACCTTC | CAWRLEGAYYGYTF
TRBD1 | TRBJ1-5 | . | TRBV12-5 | TGTGCTAGTGGTTGGAATGACAGGGGCCGTCAGCCCCAGCATTTT | CASGWNDRGRQPQHF
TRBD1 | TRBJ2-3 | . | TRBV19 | TGTGCCAGTAGTCCAATACAGGGGCCAGGCACAGATACGCAGTATTTT | CASSPIQGPGTDTQYF
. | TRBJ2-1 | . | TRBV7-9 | TGTGCCAGCAGCATACAGGCGGGGAGCTACAATGAGCAGTTCTTC | CASSIQAGSYNEQFF
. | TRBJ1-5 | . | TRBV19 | TGTGCCAGTAGTAGACAGGGCAATCAGCCCCAGCATTTT | CASSRQGNQPQHF
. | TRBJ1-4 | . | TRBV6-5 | TGTGCCAGCAGTTTACAGGGATCTAATGAAAAACTGTTTTTT | CASSLQGSNEKLFF
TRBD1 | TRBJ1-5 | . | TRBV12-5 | TGTGCTAGTGGTTTGCCGCCGGGACAGACAAATCAGCCCCAGCATTTT | CASGLPPGQTNQPQHF
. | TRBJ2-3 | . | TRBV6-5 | TGTGCCAGCAGTCCCAAGTGGAGAGATACGCAGTATTTT | CASSPKWRDTQYF
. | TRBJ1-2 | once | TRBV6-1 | TGTGCCAGCAGGGAGGCAGGGGACTATGGCTACACCTTC | CASREAGDYGYTF
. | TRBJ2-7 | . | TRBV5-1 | TGCGCCAGCAGCTTGGGGGTTAGGGTTCGGGAAGGCTCCTACGAGCAGTACTTC | CASSLGVRVREGSYEQYF
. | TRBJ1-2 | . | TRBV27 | TGTGCCAGCAGTCCCCCCAGGGGCTATGGCTACACCTTC | CASSPPRGYGYTF
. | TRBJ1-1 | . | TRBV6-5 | TGTGCCAGCAGCCTTAGCCAGAACACTGAAGCTTTCTTT | CASSLSQNTEAFF
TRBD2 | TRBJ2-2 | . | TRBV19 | TGTGCCAGTAGTACCTCCCAAGTAGCGGGGGCGAACACCGGGGAGCTGTTTTTT | CASSTSQVAGANTGELFF
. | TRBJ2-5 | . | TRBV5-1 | TGCGCCAGCAGCTTGGTTCCGGGGGTCGAGACCCAGTACTTC | CASSLVPGVETQYF
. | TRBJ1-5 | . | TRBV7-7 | TGTGCTAGCAGCTTAGTCCTGAACAGAGGGGGTCAGCCCCAGCATTTT | CASSLVLNRGGQPQHF
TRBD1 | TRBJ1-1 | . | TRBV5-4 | TGTGCCAGCAGCTTGGAAGGGGGCTGGACTGAAGCTTTCTTT | CASSLEGGWTEAFF
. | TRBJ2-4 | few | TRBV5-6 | TGTGCCAGCAGCTTGTTGGCAGGTTGGGCCAAAAACATTCAGTACTTC | CASSLLAGWAKNIQYF
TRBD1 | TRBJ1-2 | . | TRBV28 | TGTGCCAGCAGTAACCAGGGGGGTGGCTACACCTTC | CASSNQGGGYTF
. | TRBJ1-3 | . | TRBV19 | TGTGCCAGTAGTATAGATTCAGGGTCTGGAAACACCATATATTTT | CASSIDSGSGNTIYF
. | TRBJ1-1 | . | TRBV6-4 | TGTGCCAGCAGTGACTCCCCGGGGACTGAAGCTTTCTTT | CASSDSPGTEAFF
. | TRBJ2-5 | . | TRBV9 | TGTGCCAGCAGCGTAGACCCCCGCAGGGTGGGAGAGACCCAGTACTTC | CASSVDPRRVGETQYF
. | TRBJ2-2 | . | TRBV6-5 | TGTGCCAGCAGTGTCAGGGGTCTGAACACCGGGGAGCTGTTTTTT | CASSVRGLNTGELFF
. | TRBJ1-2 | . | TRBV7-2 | TGTGCCAGCAGCTTAGTTTCGGCCGGGTTCGACTATGGCTACACCTTC | CASSLVSAGFDYGYTF
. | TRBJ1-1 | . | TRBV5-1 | TGCGCCAGCAGAGGGACGGGAGCAGGGACTGAAGCTTTCTTT | CASRGTGAGTEAFF
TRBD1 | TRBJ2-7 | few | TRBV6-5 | TGTGCCAGCAGTTTCGGACAGGGGTTGGGCGAGCAGTACTTC | CASSFGQGLGEQYF
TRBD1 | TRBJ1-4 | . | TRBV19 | TGTGCCAGTAGTCTCGTGACAGGGGGCAGGGAAAAACTGTTTTTT | CASSLVTGGREKLFF
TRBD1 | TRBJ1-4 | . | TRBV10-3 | TGTGCCATCAGCCGACAGGGATTTGAAAAACTGTTTTTT | CAISRQGFEKLFF
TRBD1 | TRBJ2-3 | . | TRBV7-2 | TGTGCCAGCAGCCCGGGGTGGGGGACAGGGTCTGCGGATACGCAGTATTTT | CASSPGWGTGSADTQYF
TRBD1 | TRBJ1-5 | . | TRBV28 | TGTGCCAGCAGTTTAGCGCGGGACAGGGATCAGCCCCAGCATTTT | CASSLARDRDQPQHF
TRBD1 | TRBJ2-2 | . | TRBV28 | TGTGCCAGCAGTTCCCCCGGGACAGGGAAAACCGGGGAGCTGTTTTTT | CASSSPGTGKTGELFF